The rows below give T cell receptor beta chains drawn from one sample of a study of OX40 agonist ivuxolimab in advanced cancers. The protocol was immunoSEQ multiplex PCR, while the TCRdb copy is restricted to in-frame clones and leaves out a portion. The repertoire holds about 77,000 clones, with 85% as singletons. Source: CD4+ or CD8+ T cells sorted from blood, taken in a trial of the OX40 agonist ivuxolimab. All receptors come from an adult with an advanced solid tumor such as melanoma, head and neck, liver or kidney cancer. Both conserved end residues are part of each CDR3. The order of the fields is J gene, clone size, V gene, D gene, CDR3 DNA, CDR3 protein. The D gene is left open where the match is weak. The size entry is marked missing in some rows and otherwise reads once, few, many or a size class.

TRBJ2-6 . TRBV18 . TGTGCCAGCTCACCCTCCGGGCCTGGGGCCAACGTCCTGACTTTC CASSPSGPGANVLTF
TRBJ1-2 . TRBV19 TRBD1 TGTGCCAGTAGCCTGGACAGGGCACGAGGTTATGGCTACACCTTC CASSLDRARGYGYTF
TRBJ1-2 . TRBV28 TRBD1 TGTGCCAGCAGTTGGGACAGGGACTATGGCTACACCTTC CASSWDRDYGYTF
TRBJ2-5 . TRBV11-2 TRBD1 TGTGCCAGCAGCTTAGGGACAGGCCAAGAGACCCAGTACTTC CASSLGTGQETQYF
TRBJ1-2 few TRBV27 . TGTGCCAGCAGTCAACGGACAGCTGAAGACTATGGCTACACCTTC CASSQRTAEDYGYTF
TRBJ1-6 . TRBV11-2 TRBD1 TGTGCCAGCAGCAGTACAGGGGGAACCTATAATTCACCCCTCCACTTT CASSSTGGTYNSPLHF
TRBJ1-1 . TRBV4-1 . TGCGCCAGCAGCCAAGAGGATCGGGGTGAAGCTTTCTTT CASSQEDRGEAFF
TRBJ1-2 . TRBV5-5 . TGTGCCAGCAGCTTGTCAGGGGTGTGGAACTATGGCTACACCTTC CASSLSGVWNYGYTF
TRBJ1-1 few TRBV19 TRBD1 TGTGCCAGTAGCCCCCGGCCGGACAGGGGTATGAACACTGAAGCTTTCTTT CASSPRPDRGMNTEAFF
TRBJ2-7 . TRBV6-5 . TGTGCCAGCAGTTGGGCGGACCCTAGGGAGGTTTACGAGCAGTACTTC CASSWADPREVYEQYF
TRBJ1-2 few TRBV27 . TGTGCCAGCGCAGCCAGGCAGGGCTATGGCTACACCTTC CASAARQGYGYTF
TRBJ2-6 . TRBV27 . TGTGCCAGCAGTCCTCGACAGGTCCCCTCTGGGGCCAACGTCCTGACTTTC CASSPRQVPSGANVLTF